This TCR beta chain appears in the sequencing data of a study of T cells in Graves' hyperthyroidism and ophthalmopathy. Researchers amplified the TCR beta CDR3 regions from RNA transcripts. Researchers ran a first-round RT-PCR on the TCR CDR3 using the HTBI primer set. TCRdb fed the multiplex PCR reads into MiXCR, producing one record per CDR3 protein. The sample comprises about 360,000 distinct CDR3 sequences, about 13% of which are singletons, and 9.2% rests with the top ten. In germline, CDR1 is SEHNR, CDR2 FQNEAQ (reference sequence). The V and J ends lost 6 bases and 9 bases respectively, with 12 bases between them. CDR3 length: 12 amino acids. Among the patients, aged 18 to 65, hyperthyroidism was newly diagnosed and had lasted under 2 months.

This receptor was identified in a woman aged 18 to 35 with Graves' hyperthyroidism. The source material was blood. The chain has TRBV7-9 and TRBJ1-5; D gene uncertain. DNA of the CDR3: TGTGCCAGCAGTCCGGAGGCCGGGCCCCAGCATTTT. Its protein product is CASSPEAGPQHF.